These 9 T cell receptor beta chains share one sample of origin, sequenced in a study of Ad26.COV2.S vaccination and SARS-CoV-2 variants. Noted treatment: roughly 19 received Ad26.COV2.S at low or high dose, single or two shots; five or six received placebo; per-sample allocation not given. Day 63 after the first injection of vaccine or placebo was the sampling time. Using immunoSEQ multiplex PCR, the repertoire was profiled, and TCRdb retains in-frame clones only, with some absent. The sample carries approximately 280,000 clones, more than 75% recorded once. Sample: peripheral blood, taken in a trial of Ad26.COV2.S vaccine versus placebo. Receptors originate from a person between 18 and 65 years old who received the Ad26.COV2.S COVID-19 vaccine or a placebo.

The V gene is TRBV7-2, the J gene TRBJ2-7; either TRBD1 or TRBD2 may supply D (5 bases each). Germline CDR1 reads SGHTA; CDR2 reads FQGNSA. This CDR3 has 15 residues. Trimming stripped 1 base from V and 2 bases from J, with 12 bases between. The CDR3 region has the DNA TGTGCCAGCAGCTTAGTTCTAGGGGACGCCTACGAGCAGTACTTC. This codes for CASSLVLGDAYEQYF.

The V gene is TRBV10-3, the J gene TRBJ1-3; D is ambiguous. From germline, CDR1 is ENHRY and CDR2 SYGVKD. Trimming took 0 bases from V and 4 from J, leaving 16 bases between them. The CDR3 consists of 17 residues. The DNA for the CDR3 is TGTGCCATCAGTGAGTCGGGCAGTTATAGGGTCGGAAACACCATATATTTT. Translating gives CAISESGSYRVGNTIYF.

The CDR3 protein is CASSKVSGQGEAFF. CDR3 bases: TGTGCCAGCAGCAAAGTATCAGGACAGGGTGAAGCTTTCTTT. This chain connects TRBV21-1 to TRBJ1-1; TRBD1 is the table's D call, not checked against the DNA. TRBV21-1 is marked as a pseudogene. The CDR3 contains 14 residues.

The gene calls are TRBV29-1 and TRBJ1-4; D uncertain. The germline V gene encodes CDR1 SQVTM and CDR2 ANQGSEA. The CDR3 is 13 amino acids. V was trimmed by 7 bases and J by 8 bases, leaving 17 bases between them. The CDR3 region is CSATLTVREKLFF. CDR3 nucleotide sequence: TGCAGCGCGACCCTGACGGTCAGGGAAAAACTGTTTTTT. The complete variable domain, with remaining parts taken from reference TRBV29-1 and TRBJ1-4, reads SAVISQKPSRDICQRGTSLTIQCQVDSQVTMMFWYRQQPGQSLTLIATANQGSEATYESGFVIDKFPISRPNLTFSTLTVSNMSPEDSSIYLCSATLTVREKLFFGSGTQLSVL.

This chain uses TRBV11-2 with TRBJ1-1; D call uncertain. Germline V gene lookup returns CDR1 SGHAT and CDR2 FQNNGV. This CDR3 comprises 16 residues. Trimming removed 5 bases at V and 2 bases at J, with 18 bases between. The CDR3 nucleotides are TGTGCCAGCAGCCCCCGATTATCCGGCCTTAACACTGAAGCTTTCTTT. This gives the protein CASSPRLSGLNTEAFF.

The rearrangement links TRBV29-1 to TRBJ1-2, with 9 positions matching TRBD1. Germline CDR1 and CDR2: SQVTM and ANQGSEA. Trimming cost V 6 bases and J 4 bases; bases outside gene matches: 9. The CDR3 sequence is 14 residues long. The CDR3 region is CSVSYRGRGYGYTF. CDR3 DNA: TGCAGCGTGAGTTACAGGGGGCGCGGCTATGGCTACACCTTC.

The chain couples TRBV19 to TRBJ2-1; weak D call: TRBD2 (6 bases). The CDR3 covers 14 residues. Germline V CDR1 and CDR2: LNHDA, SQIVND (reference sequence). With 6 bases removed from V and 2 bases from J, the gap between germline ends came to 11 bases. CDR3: CASRLAATYNEQFF. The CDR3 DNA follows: TGTGCCAGTAGGTTAGCGGCAACCTACAATGAGCAGTTCTTC.

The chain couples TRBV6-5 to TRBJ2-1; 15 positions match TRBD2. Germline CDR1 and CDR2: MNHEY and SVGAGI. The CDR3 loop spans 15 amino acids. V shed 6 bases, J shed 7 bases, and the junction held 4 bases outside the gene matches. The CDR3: CASRGLAGGTNEQFF. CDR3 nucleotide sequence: TGTGCCAGCAGAGGACTAGCGGGGGGGACGAATGAGCAGTTCTTC.

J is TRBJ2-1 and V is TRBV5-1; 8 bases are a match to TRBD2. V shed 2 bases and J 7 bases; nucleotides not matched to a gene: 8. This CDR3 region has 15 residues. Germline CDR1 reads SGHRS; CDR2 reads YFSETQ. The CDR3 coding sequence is TGCGCCAGCAGCTTCCCCGGGAGGGCCCGGAATGAGCAGTTCTTC. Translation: CASSFPGRARNEQFF. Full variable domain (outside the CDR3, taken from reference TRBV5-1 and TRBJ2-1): KAGVTQTPRYLIKTRGQQVTLSCSPISGHRSVSWYQQTPGQGLQFLFEYFSETQRNKGNFPGRFSGRQFSNSRSEMNVSTLELGDSALYLCASSFPGRARNEQFFGPGTRLTVL.